One sample yielded the 6 T cell receptor beta chains listed below, sequenced in a study of shared clonotypes between healthy human individuals. Here immunoSEQ multiplex PCR was the method, and the copy in TCRdb shows in-frame clones only, minus some. The top ten hold approximately 0.41% of the sample, which has about 2.3 million clones, just under 95% seen once. Source material: naive CD4+ T cells from PBMCs. This sample's subset: CD45RA+ positively selected. The receptors come from a young man in good health. Some clones in this sample may be carry-over from other donors' samples.

As concerns this clone: Additional DNA sequences in this sample encode the identical CDR3. The chain has TRBV29-1 and TRBJ2-2; 8 nucleotides align to TRBD2. Germline V gives CDR1 SQVTM, CDR2 ANQGSEA. V shed 6 bases and J 1 base; nucleotides not matched to a gene: 4. CDR3 length: 14 amino acids. In DNA form, the CDR3 reads TGCAGCGTCCTTAGCGGGGTGAACACCGGGGAGCTGTTTTTT. This sequence encodes CSVLSGVNTGELFF.

The genes are TRBV7-3 and TRBJ2-1; 9 bases match TRBD2. V shed 3 bases, J shed 1 base, and the junction held 1 base outside the gene matches. The CDR3 covers 15 residues. Germline lookup yields CDR1 SGHTA and CDR2 FQGTGA. The CDR3 bases are TGTGCCAGCAGCTTCGGACTAGCGTCCTACAATGAGCAGTTCTTC. Its translation is CASSFGLASYNEQFF.

The chain employs TRBV13 and TRBJ1-1, with D tentatively TRBD1 (5 bases). CDR3 size: 15 residues. Trimming left V 2 bases short and J 0 bases short, with 10 bases between. From germline, CDR1 is PRHDT and CDR2 FYEKMQ (reference sequence). The CDR3: CASSLSRGVNTEAFF. In nucleotides, the CDR3 is TGTGCCAGCAGCTTAAGCCGGGGGGTGAACACTGAAGCTTTCTTT. The variable domain in full, completed from reference TRBV13 and TRBJ1-1, reads AAGVIQSPRHLIKEKRETATLKCYPIPRHDTVYWYQQGPGQDPQFLISFYEKMQSDKGSIPDRFSAQQFSDYHSELNMSSLELGDSALYFCASSLSRGVNTEAFFGQGTRLTVV.

The chain recombines TRBV5-4 with TRBJ2-5; 7 bases fit TRBD2. The CDR3 is made up of 14 amino acids. V lost 2 bases and J lost 3; bases outside the gene matches: 4. Germline V gene sequence: CDR1 SGHNT, CDR2 YYREEE (reference sequence). This CDR3 reads CASSFSLAEETQYF. The CDR3 bases are TGTGCCAGCAGCTTCTCCCTAGCGGAAGAGACCCAGTACTTC.

The rearrangement joins TRBV28 to TRBJ2-4; 9 nucleotides line up with TRBD2. The CDR3 spans 14 residues. V lost 5 bases, J lost 4 bases, and 3 bases stayed unmatched. Germline V gene lookup returns CDR1 MDHEN and CDR2 SYDVKM. The CDR3, as DNA: TGTGCCAGCAGTATGACTAGCGGAAAAAACATTCAGTACTTC. It codes for CASSMTSGKNIQYF.

The chain combines TRBV6-1 with TRBJ2-2; D is ambiguous. The CDR3 spans 15 residues. Trimming shortened V by 5 bases and J by 0 bases, and 10 bases separated the two germline ends. Germline CDR1 is MNHNS and CDR2 is SASEGT. CDR3 amino acids: CASSLASPNTGELFF. Written as DNA, the CDR3 is TGTGCCAGCAGTTTGGCTAGTCCGAACACCGGGGAGCTGTTTTTT.